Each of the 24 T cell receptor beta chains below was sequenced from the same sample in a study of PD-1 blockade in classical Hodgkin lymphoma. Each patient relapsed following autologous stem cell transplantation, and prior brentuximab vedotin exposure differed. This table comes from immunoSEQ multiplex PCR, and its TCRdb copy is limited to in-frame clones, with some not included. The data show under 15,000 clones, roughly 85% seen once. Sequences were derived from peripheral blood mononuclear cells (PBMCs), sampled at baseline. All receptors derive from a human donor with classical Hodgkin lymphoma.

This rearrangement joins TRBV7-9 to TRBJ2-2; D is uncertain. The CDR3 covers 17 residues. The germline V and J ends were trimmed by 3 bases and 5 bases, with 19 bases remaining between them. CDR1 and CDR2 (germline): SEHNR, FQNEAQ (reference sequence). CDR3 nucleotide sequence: TGTGCCAGCAGCTTGGGCAGATCCCTTTCCTATACCGGGGAGCTGTTTTTT. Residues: CASSLGRSLSYTGELFF.

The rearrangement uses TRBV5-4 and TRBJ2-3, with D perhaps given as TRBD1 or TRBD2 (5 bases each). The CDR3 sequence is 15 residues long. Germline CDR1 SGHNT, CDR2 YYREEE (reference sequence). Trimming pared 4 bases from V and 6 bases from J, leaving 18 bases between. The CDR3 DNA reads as TGTGCCAGCAGCGTAGAGAGGGGCTTCGGGGATACGCAGTATTTT. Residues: CASSVERGFGDTQYF.

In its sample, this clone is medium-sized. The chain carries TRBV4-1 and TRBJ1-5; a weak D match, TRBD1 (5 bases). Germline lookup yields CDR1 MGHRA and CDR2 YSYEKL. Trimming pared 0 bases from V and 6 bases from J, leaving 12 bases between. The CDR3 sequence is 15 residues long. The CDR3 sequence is CASSQEVWGGQPQHF. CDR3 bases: TGCGCCAGCAGCCAAGAGGTTTGGGGGGGTCAGCCCCAGCATTTT.

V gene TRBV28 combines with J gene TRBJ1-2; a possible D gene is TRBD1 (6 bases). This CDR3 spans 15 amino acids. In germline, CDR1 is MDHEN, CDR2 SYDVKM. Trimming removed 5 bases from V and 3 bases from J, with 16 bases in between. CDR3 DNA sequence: TGTGCCAGCAGTGTCACAGGGAATCGTGACTATGGCTACACCTTC. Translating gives CASSVTGNRDYGYTF.

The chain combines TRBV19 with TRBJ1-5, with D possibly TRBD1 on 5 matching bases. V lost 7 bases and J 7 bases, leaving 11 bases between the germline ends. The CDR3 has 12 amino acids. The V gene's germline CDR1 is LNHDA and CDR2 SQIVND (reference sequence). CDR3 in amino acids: CASTGAGQPQHF. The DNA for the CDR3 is TGTGCCAGTACTGGGGCAGGACAGCCCCAGCATTTT.

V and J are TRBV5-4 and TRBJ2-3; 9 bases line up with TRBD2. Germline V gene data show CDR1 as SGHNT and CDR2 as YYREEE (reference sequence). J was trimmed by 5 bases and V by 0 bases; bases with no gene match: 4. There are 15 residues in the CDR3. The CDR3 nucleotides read TGTGCCAGCAGCTTGGACCAGCGGGGGGTAGATACGCAGTATTTT. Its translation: CASSLDQRGVDTQYF.

The CDR3 DNA sequence: TGTGCCAGCAGTACACAGGCCTATGGCTACACCTTC. Its protein product is CASSTQAYGYTF. The chain has TRBV28 and TRBJ1-2; D is perhaps TRBD1 (5 bases). Trimming removed 5 bases at V and 4 bases at J, with 8 bases between. Germline lookup yields CDR1 MDHEN and CDR2 SYDVKM. The CDR3 loop spans 12 amino acids.

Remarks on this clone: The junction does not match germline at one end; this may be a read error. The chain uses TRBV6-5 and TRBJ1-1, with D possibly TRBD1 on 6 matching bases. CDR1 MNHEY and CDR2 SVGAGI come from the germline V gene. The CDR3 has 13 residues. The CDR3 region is CASSTTGNAEAFF. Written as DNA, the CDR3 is TGTGCCAGCAGCACAACAGGGAACGCTGAAGCTTTCTTT.

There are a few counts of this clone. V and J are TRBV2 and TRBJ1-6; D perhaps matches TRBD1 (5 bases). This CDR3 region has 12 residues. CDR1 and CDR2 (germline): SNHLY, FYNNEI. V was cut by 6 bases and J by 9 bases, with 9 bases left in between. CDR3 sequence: CASSPGGSPLHF. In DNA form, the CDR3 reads TGTGCCAGCAGCCCGGGGGGTTCACCCCTCCACTTT. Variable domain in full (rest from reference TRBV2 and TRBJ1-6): EPEVTQTPSHQVTQMGQEVILRCVPISNHLYFYWYRQILGQKVEFLVSFYNNEISEKSEIFDDQFSVERPDGSNFTLKIRSTKLEDSAMYFCASSPGGSPLHFGNGTRLTVT.

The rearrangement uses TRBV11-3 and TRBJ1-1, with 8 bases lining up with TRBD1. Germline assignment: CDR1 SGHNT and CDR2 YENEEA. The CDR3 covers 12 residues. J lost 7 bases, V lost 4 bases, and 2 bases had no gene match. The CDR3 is CASSSDRGEAFF. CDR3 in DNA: TGTGCCAGCAGCTCCGACAGGGGTGAAGCTTTCTTT.

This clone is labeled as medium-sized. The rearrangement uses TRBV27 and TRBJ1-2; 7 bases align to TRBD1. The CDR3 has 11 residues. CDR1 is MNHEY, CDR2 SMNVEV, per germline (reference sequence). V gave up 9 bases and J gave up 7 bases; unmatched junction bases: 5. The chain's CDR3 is CASRGGAGYTF. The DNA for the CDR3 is TGTGCCAGTCGAGGGGGCGCTGGCTACACCTTC.

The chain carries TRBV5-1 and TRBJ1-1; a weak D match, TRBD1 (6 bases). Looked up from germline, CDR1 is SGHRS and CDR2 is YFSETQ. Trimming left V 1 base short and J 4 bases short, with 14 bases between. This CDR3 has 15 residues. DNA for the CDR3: TGCGCCAGCAGCTTGACAGGGATGCGAGCCACTGAAGCTTTCTTT. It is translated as CASSLTGMRATEAFF.

CDR3 in DNA: TGTGCCAGCAGTTACTCGCCCGACAGGGGTTATGGCTACACCTTC. It yields the protein CASSYSPDRGYGYTF. V is TRBV6-5 and J is TRBJ1-2, with 8 bases aligning to TRBD1. Germline V lookup: CDR1 MNHEY, CDR2 SVGAGI. This CDR3 spans 15 amino acids. The V and J ends lost 0 bases and 5 bases, in that order; junction bases with no gene match: 5.

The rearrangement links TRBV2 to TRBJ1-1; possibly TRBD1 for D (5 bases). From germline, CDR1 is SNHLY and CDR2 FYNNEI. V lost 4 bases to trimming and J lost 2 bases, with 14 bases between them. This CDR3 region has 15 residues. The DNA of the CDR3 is TGTGCCAGCAGTGTTCGCCACGGGGGTAACACTGAAGCTTTCTTT. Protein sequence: CASSVRHGGNTEAFF.

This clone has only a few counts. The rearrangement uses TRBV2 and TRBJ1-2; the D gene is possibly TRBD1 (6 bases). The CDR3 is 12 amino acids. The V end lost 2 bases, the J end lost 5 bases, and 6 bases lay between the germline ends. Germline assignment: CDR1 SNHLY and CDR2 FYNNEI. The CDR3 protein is CASSETGYGYTF. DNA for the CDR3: TGTGCCAGCAGTGAAACAGGGTATGGCTACACCTTC.

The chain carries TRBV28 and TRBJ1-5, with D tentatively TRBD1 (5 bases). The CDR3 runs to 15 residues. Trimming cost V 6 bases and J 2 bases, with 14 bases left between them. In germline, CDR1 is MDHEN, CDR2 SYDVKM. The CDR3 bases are TGTGCCAGCAGCACCCAGGGATCGGGCAATCAGCCCCAGCATTTT. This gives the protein CASSTQGSGNQPQHF.

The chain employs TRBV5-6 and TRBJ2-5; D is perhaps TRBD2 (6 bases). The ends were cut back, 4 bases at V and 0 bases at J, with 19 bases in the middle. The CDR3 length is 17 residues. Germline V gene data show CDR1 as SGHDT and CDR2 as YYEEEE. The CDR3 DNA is TGTGCCAGCAGCCGGACGGAGGGCGCGCGTCACCAAGAGACCCAGTACTTC. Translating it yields CASSRTEGARHQETQYF.

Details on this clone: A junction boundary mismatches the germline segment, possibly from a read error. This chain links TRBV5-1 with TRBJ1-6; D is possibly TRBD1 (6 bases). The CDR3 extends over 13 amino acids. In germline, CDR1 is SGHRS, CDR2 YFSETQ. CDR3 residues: CASSLAGDSPLHF. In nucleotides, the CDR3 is TGCGCCAGCAGTTTGGCAGGGGATTCACCCCTCCACTTT.

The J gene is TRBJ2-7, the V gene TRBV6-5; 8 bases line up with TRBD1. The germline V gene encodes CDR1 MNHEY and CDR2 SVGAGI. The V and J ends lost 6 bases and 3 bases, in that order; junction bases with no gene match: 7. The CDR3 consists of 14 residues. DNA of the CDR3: TGTGCCAGCAGAACCGACAGGGGCCTCTACGAGCAGTACTTC. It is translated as CASRTDRGLYEQYF.

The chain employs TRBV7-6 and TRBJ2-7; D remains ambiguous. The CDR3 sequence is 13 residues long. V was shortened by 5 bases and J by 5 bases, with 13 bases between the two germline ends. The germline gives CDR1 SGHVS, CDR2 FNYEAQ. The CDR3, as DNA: TGTGCCAGCAGCCATAGGGCCCTCGACGAGCAGTACTTC. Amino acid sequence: CASSHRALDEQYF.

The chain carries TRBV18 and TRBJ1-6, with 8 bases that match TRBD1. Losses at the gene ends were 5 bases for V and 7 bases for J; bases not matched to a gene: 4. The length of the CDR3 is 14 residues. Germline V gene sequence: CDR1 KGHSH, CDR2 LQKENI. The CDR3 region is CASSTGGGNSPLHF. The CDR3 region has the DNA TGTGCCAGCTCAACAGGGGGAGGAAATTCACCCCTCCACTTT.

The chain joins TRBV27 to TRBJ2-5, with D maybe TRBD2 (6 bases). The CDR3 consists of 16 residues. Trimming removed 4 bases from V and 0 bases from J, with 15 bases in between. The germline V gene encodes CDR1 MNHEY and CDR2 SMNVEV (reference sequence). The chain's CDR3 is CASSSEGTGDQETQYF. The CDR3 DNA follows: TGTGCCAGCAGTTCCGAGGGGACTGGAGACCAAGAGACCCAGTACTTC.

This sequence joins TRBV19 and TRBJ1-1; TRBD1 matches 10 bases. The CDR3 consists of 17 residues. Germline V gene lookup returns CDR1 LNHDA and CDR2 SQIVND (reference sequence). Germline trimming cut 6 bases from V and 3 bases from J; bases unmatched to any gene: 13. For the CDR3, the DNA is TGTGCCAGTAGAGACAGAAAGGGAGGACAGGGGGACACTGAAGCTTTCTTT. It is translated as CASRDRKGGQGDTEAFF.

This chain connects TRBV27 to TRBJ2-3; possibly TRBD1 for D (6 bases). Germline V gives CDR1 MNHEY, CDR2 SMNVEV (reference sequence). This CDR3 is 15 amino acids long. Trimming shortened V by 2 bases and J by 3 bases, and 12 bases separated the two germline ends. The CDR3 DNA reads TGTGCCAGCAGTTTACAGGGGATGGGAACAGATACGCAGTATTTT. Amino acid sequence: CASSLQGMGTDTQYF.